The entry that follows covers one TCR beta chain sequence. This entry belongs to a study of blood T cell repertoires in COVID-19. Background on the study: The cDNA or gDNA used as material had been derived from T cells, B-cell-depleted T cells, or PBMCs.

Per the germline V gene, CDR1 is SGDLS and CDR2 is YYNGEE. The ends lost 4 bases at V and 1 base at J; junction bases unmatched: 4. This CDR3 spans 16 amino acids. Data came from immunoSEQ multiplex PCR; TCRdb stores just in-frame clones and leaves some out. Of 90,000 to 120,000 clones in the sample, 89% were seen once. This clonotype originated in a man in his forties with active or convalescent COVID-19. Sequencing was carried out using peripheral blood. V is TRBV9 and J is TRBJ2-2, with 10 bases matching TRBD2. The CDR3 DNA follows: TGTGCCAGCAGCCCCCGGACTAGCGGGAACACCGGGGAGCTGTTTTTT. Translated, it gives CASSPRTSGNTGELFF.